This entry lists 10 T cell receptor beta chains sequenced from one sample in a study of T-cell reconstitution after alpha-beta-depleted transplantation in children (dated by TCRdb to 2015 to 2016). Library preparation employed PCR. Data came from an Illumina HiSeq 2500. To normalize quantification of the TCRbeta repertoire, the TCR libraries were built with molecular barcoding that relied on unique molecular identifiers. Starting from the raw public reads, TCRdb applied fastp trimming at Q25, assembled clones with MiXCR and retained in-frame beta chains. Each record represents a unique CDR3 protein, reported with the most common genes and DNA among its rows. The sample contains about 510,000 distinct CDR3 sequences, about an eighth of them found a single time. The ten largest account for 11% to 15% of the sample. The treatment or condition tag for this specimen amounts to: allogeneic hematopoietic cell transplantation with graft depleted of TCRalphabeta T cells and CD19 B cells.

Sample: PBMCs, mostly from graft donor cells, taken 180 days after TCRalphabeta/CD19-depleted stem cell transplant. Receptors originate from a female patient between 2 and 15 years old who had a stem cell transplant for aplastic anemia, so the T cells may come from the graft donor.

The sample holds a few counts of this clonotype. The chain combines TRBV27 with TRBJ1-1, with D perhaps TRBD1 (6 bases). CDR1 is MNHEY and CDR2 is SMNVEV in the germline V gene (reference sequence). The CDR3 is 13 residues long. Deletions cut 3 bases from V and 2 bases from J, with 7 bases between. In nucleotides, the CDR3 is TGTGCCAGCAGTTTGGGACACAACACTGAAGCTTTCTTT. Its translation: CASSLGHNTEAFF.

This chain uses TRBV7-8 with TRBJ2-1, with TRBD1 as a possible D gene (5 bases). V was shortened by 8 bases and J by 9 bases, with 14 bases between the two germline ends. Germline V gives CDR1 SGHVS, CDR2 FQNEAQ. CDR3 length: 12 residues. The chain's CDR3 is CASLSRQREQFF. CDR3 bases: TGTGCCAGCCTATCGAGACAGCGTGAGCAGTTCTTC.

This clonotype was observed a single time. The rearrangement links TRBV12-3 or TRBV12-4 to TRBJ2-7; D is undetermined. With 1 base removed from V and 1 base from J, the gap between germline ends came to 5 bases. The CDR3 consists of 13 residues. The chain's CDR3 is CASSLEWSYEQYV. CDR3 in DNA: TGTGCCAGCAGTTTAGAGTGGTCCTACGAGCAGTACGTC.

This clonotype was seen at least ten times. V is TRBV9 and J is TRBJ2-1, with 8 bases identical to TRBD2. Looked up from germline, CDR1 is SGDLS and CDR2 is YYNGEE. This CDR3 has 15 residues. Trimming took 4 bases from V and 0 from J; bases not matched to a gene: 3. CDR3 in DNA: TGTGCCAGCAGCATTAGCGGGAACTCCTACAATGAGCAGTTCTTC. Its translation: CASSISGNSYNEQFF.

This rearrangement joins TRBV6-5 to TRBJ2-4, with TRBD2 matching 10 bases. CDR1 is MNHEY and CDR2 is SVGAGI in the germline V gene. The trim removed 2 bases at V and 5 bases at J, leaving 9 bases unmatched. The length of the CDR3 is 17 residues. The CDR3 DNA is TGTGCCAGCAGTTACAGGTCGCTAGCGGGAGAGGAAAACATTCAGTACTTC. Amino acid sequence: CASSYRSLAGEENIQYF.

This clonotype was observed a handful of times. The chain recombines TRBV4-1 with TRBJ2-1; 10 bases map to TRBD2. CDR3 size: 16 residues. The V gene's germline CDR1 is MGHRA and CDR2 YSYEKL. Unmatched junction bases numbered 3, after V lost 0 bases and J lost 4 bases. The CDR3 region is CASSQDRTSGYNEQFF. The DNA for the CDR3 is TGCGCCAGCAGCCAAGATCGGACTAGCGGATACAATGAGCAGTTCTTC.

V usage is TRBV7-8 and J usage is TRBJ2-7; the D is unclear. Per germline, CDR1 SGHVS and CDR2 FQNEAQ. The CDR3 covers 14 residues. V shed 0 bases and J shed 1 base, with 7 bases lying between them. CDR3: CASSLADASYEQYV. The DNA for the CDR3 is TGTGCCAGCAGCTTAGCGGACGCTTCCTACGAGCAGTACGTC.

The rearrangement links TRBV7-8 to TRBJ2-7; TRBD2 aligns across 11 bases. J gave up 3 bases and V 6 bases, and 7 bases lay outside the gene matches. From germline, CDR1 is SGHVS and CDR2 FQNEAQ. The CDR3 runs 15 residues. The CDR3 sequence is CASSPPGTSGYEQYV. The DNA of the CDR3 is TGTGCCAGCAGTCCACCTGGGACTAGCGGCTACGAGCAGTACGTC.

The V and J genes are TRBV5-1 and TRBJ2-1; D is unresolved. Between the trimmed V and J ends, which lost 0 bases and 5 bases, there was a span of 3 bases. This CDR3 has 12 amino acids. Germline assignment: CDR1 SGHRS and CDR2 YFSETQ. For the CDR3, the DNA is TGCGCCAGCAGCTTGGCCCACAATGAGCAGTTCTTC. Its protein product is CASSLAHNEQFF.

There are a few counts of this clonotype. This rearrangement joins TRBV7-9 to TRBJ2-3; a possible D gene is TRBD2 (5 bases). The CDR3 is made up of 16 amino acids. CDR1 and CDR2 from the germline V gene are SEHNR and FQNEAQ (reference sequence). Deletions cut 2 bases from V and 3 bases from J, with 15 bases between. CDR3 in amino acids: CASSLSGSGLTDTQYF. The CDR3 nucleotides read TGTGCCAGCAGCTTATCTGGGTCAGGACTTACAGATACGCAGTATTTT.